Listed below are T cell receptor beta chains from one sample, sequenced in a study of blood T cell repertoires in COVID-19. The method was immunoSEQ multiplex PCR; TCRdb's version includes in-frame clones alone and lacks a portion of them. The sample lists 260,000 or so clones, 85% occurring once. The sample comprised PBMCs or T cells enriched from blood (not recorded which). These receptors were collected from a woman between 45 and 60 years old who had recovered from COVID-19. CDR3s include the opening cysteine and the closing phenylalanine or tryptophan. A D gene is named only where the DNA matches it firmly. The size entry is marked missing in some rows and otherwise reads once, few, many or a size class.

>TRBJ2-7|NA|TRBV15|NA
CATSRITRQTSYEQYF
TGTGCCACCAGCAGGATCACCCGACAGACCTCCTACGAGCAGTACTTC
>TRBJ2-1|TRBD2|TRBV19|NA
CASSIRLAGGNWNEQFF
TGTGCCAGTAGTATCAGGCTAGCGGGAGGGAATTGGAATGAGCAGTTCTTC
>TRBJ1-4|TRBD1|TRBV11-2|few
CASSLNAQGVEKLFF
TGTGCCAGCAGCTTAAATGCTCAGGGGGTCGAAAAACTGTTTTTT
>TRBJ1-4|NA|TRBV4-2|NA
CASSGGGPNEKLFF
TGTGCCAGCAGCGGCGGAGGGCCTAATGAAAAACTGTTTTTT
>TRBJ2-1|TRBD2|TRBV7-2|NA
CASSTSTSGGYNEQFF
TGTGCCAGCAGCACGTCGACTAGCGGGGGGTACAATGAGCAGTTCTTC
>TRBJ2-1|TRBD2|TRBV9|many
CASSLIAGGSNEQFF
TGTGCCAGCAGCCTAATAGCGGGGGGAAGCAATGAGCAGTTCTTC
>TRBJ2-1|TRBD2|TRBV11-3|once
CASSVSGISYNEQFF
TGTGCCAGCAGCGTTAGCGGGATCTCCTACAATGAGCAGTTCTTC
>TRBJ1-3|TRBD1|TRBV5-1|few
CASSLLGTAGSGNTIYF
TGCGCCAGCAGCTTGTTAGGGACAGCCGGCTCTGGAAACACCATATATTTT
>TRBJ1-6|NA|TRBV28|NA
CASSFGVGSSYNSPLHF
TGTGCCAGCAGTTTTGGGGTTGGGAGCTCCTATAATTCACCCCTCCACTTT
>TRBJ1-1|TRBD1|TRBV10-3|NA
CAISGRDRGSTEAFF
TGTGCCATCAGCGGTCGGGACAGGGGAAGCACTGAAGCTTTCTTT
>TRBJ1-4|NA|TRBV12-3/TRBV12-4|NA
CASRATFEKLFF
TGTGCCAGCAGGGCGACTTTTGAAAAACTGTTTTTT
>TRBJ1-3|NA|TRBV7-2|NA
CASSFVVMGAVGNTIYF
TGTGCCAGCAGCTTTGTAGTGATGGGGGCAGTCGGAAACACCATATATTTT
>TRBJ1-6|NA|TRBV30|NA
CAWRKRTGKENSPLHF
TGTGCCTGGAGAAAAAGAACGGGGAAGGAAAATTCACCCCTCCACTTT
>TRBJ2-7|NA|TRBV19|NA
CASSHGHSPSYEQYF
TGTGCCAGTAGTCACGGACACTCGCCCTCCTACGAGCAGTACTTC
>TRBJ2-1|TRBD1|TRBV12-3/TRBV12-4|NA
CASRRQGSNEQFF
TGTGCCAGCAGGCGACAGGGCTCTAATGAGCAGTTCTTC
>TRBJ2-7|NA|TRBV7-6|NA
CASSLGAYEQYF
TGTGCCAGCAGCTTAGGAGCCTACGAGCAGTACTTC
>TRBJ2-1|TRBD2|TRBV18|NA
CASSRSLSGRAGEQFF
TGTGCCAGCTCACGGAGCCTTAGCGGGAGGGCCGGTGAGCAGTTCTTC
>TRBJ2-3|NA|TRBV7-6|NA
CASSLVGGGLSTDTQYF
TGTGCCAGCAGCTTAGTCGGCGGGGGCCTTAGCACAGATACGCAGTATTTT
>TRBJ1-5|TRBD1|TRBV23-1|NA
CASSQSRDRGGGNQPQHF
TGCGCCAGCAGTCAATCGAGGGACAGGGGAGGAGGCAATCAGCCCCAGCATTTT
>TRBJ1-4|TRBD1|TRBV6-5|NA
CASSNDRASNEKLFF
TGTGCCAGCAGCAACGACAGGGCATCTAATGAAAAACTGTTTTTT
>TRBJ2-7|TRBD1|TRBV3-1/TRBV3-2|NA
CASSYSTGSPYEQYF
TGTGCCAGCAGCTATTCGACAGGGAGTCCCTACGAGCAGTACTTC
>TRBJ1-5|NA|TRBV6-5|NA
CASSTQGISNQPQHF
TGTGCCAGCAGTACGCAGGGAATAAGCAATCAGCCCCAGCATTTT
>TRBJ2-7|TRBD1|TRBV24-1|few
CATSDPGTGTKQYF
TGTGCCACCAGTGATCCCGGGACAGGTACGAAGCAGTACTTC
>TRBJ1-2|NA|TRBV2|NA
CASSEIKQGIIEDGYTF
TGTGCCAGCAGTGAAATTAAGCAGGGTATTATTGAGGATGGCTACACCTTC
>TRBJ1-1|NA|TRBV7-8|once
CASSSSRGLEAFF
TGTGCCAGCAGCTCCTCGAGGGGACTTGAAGCTTTCTTT
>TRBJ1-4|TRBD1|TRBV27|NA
CASRDLTGINEKLFF
TGTGCCAGCAGGGACCTGACAGGGATTAATGAAAAACTGTTTTTT
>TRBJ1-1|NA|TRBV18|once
CASSPNFGGGANTEAFF
TGTGCCAGCTCACCGAATTTTGGGGGGGGCGCGAACACTGAAGCTTTCTTT
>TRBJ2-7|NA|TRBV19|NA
CASSKRAGSEQYF
TGTGCCAGTAGCAAGCGGGCAGGAAGCGAGCAGTACTTC
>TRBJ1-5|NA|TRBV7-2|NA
CASSSGNQPQHF
TGTGCCAGCAGCTCGGGGAATCAGCCCCAGCATTTT
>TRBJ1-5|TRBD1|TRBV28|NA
CATGTGNQPQHF
TGTGCCACTGGGACAGGCAATCAGCCCCAGCATTTT
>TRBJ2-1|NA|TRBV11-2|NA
CASSSFGGTYYNEQFF
TGTGCCAGCAGCTCTTTTGGAGGGACGTACTACAATGAGCAGTTCTTC
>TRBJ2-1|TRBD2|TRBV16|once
CASSQGASGYNEQFF
TGTGCCAGCAGCCAAGGGGCTAGCGGGTACAATGAGCAGTTCTTC
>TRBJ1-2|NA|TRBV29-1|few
CSVELPTSHGYTF
TGCAGCGTTGAACTCCCTACTTCCCATGGCTACACCTTC
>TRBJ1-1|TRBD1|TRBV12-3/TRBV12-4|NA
CASSLAGRGQAFF
TGTGCCAGCAGTTTAGCGGGCAGGGGGCAGGCTTTCTTT
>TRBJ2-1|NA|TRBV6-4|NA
CASSDRKRVANNEQFF
TGTGCCAGCAGTGACCGAAAGAGGGTGGCAAACAATGAGCAGTTCTTC
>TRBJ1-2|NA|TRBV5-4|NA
CASSLDRETVYGYTF
TGTGCCAGCAGCTTGGACAGGGAGACCGTCTATGGCTACACCTTC
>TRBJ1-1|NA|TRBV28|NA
CASSLFDRTTEAFF
TGTGCCAGCAGTTTATTTGACAGAACCACTGAAGCTTTCTTT
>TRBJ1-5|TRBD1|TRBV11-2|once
CASSRRGLSNQPQHF
TGTGCCAGCAGCCGAAGGGGGCTCAGCAATCAGCCCCAGCATTTT
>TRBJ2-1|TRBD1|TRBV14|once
CASQARTGYNEQFF
TGTGCCAGCCAGGCCCGGACAGGGTACAATGAGCAGTTCTTC
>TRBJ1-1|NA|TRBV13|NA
CASSLEEGPPNTEAFF
TGTGCCAGCAGCTTAGAGGAGGGGCCGCCGAACACTGAAGCTTTCTTT
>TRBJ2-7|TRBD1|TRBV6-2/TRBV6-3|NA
CASSYFSDRWYEQYF
TGTGCCAGCAGTTACTTTTCGGACAGGTGGTACGAGCAGTACTTC
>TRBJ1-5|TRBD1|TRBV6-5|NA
CASRTGEGNQPQHF
TGTGCCAGCCGCACAGGGGAGGGCAATCAGCCCCAGCATTTT
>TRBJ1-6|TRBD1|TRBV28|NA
CASQTGQGDNSPLHF
TGTGCCAGTCAAACGGGACAGGGTGATAATTCACCCCTCCACTTT
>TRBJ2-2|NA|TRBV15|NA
CATSTENTGELFF
TGTGCCACCAGCACGGAGAATACCGGGGAGCTGTTTTTT
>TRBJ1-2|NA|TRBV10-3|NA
CAISDGRADRAVSYTF
TGTGCCATCAGTGATGGTCGGGCGGACAGAGCGGTGAGCTACACCTTC